Listed below are T cell receptor beta chains from one sample, sequenced in a study of T-cell reconstitution after alpha-beta-depleted transplantation in children. In TCRdb, the PCR reads were re-called with MiXCR into one record per CDR3 protein. The sample lists about 610,000 distinct CDR3 sequences; approximately 10% were seen once. The source material was PBMCs from the stem cell graft donor, sampled from the stem cell graft. Every receptor here comes from a human donor who donated a stem cell graft to a child with acute myeloid leukemia. Both conserved end residues are part of each CDR3. A D gene is named only where the DNA matches it firmly. The size entry is marked missing in some rows and otherwise reads once, few, many or a size class.

v_call: TRBV10-3; clone_size: few; d_call: TRBD2; j_call: TRBJ2-1; cdr3_nt: TGTGCCATCAGTGAGCCGACCCCGGGACTAGCGGGAGGAGGTTCCTACAATGAGCAGTTCTTC; cdr3_aa: CAISEPTPGLAGGGSYNEQFF
v_call: TRBV7-3; clone_size: many; d_call: TRBD2; j_call: TRBJ2-1; cdr3_nt: TGTGCCAGCAGCTCCACTGCCGGGACTAGGGGGTACAATGAGCAGTTCTTC; cdr3_aa: CASSSTAGTRGYNEQFF
v_call: TRBV2; clone_size: -; d_call: TRBD2; j_call: TRBJ2-7; cdr3_nt: TGTGCCAGCAGGCGACTAGCGGGAGGAGACGAGCAGTACTTC; cdr3_aa: CASRRLAGGDEQYF
v_call: TRBV5-1; clone_size: few; d_call: TRBD1; j_call: TRBJ2-6; cdr3_nt: TGCGCCAGCAGCTTCACCGGGACAGGGCGTTCTGGGGCCAACGTCCTGACTTTC; cdr3_aa: CASSFTGTGRSGANVLTF
v_call: TRBV11-2; clone_size: few; d_call: TRBD1; j_call: TRBJ1-6; cdr3_nt: TGTGCCAGCAGCAAAACAGGGGCAAATTCACCCCTCCACTTT; cdr3_aa: CASSKTGANSPLHF
v_call: TRBV15; clone_size: few; d_call: -; j_call: TRBJ2-3; cdr3_nt: TGTGCCACCAGCGGTTCGAAGTTACCGGCAGATACGCAGTATTTT; cdr3_aa: CATSGSKLPADTQYF
v_call: TRBV6-4; clone_size: few; d_call: TRBD2; j_call: TRBJ2-4; cdr3_nt: TGTGCCAGCAGTCATCAGTCTGCACTAGCGGGAGGGCCGGGTGCCAAAAACATTCAGTACTTC; cdr3_aa: CASSHQSALAGGPGAKNIQYF
v_call: TRBV20-1; clone_size: many; d_call: TRBD1; j_call: TRBJ1-2; cdr3_nt: TGCAGCAGCACGCATACACAGGGGAACTATGGCTACACCTTC; cdr3_aa: CSSTHTQGNYGYTF
v_call: TRBV4-3; clone_size: few; d_call: -; j_call: TRBJ2-1; cdr3_nt: TGCGCCAGCAGCCGGTCCCACAATGAGCAGTTCTTC; cdr3_aa: CASSRSHNEQFF
v_call: TRBV4-3; clone_size: -; d_call: -; j_call: TRBJ1-1; cdr3_nt: TGCGCCAGCAGCCAAGACGTGAGGGGGGGTGAAGCTTTCTTT; cdr3_aa: CASSQDVRGGEAFF
v_call: TRBV7-9; clone_size: many; d_call: TRBD2; j_call: TRBJ2-1; cdr3_nt: TGTGCCAGTAGTTTCAGCGGGGGCTCCTACAATGAGCAGTTCTTC; cdr3_aa: CASSFSGGSYNEQFF
v_call: TRBV12-3/TRBV12-4; clone_size: few; d_call: TRBD2; j_call: TRBJ2-7; cdr3_nt: TGTGCCAGCAGTTTGGGGGGAGGGCCAAAGCGCGAGCAGTACTTC; cdr3_aa: CASSLGGGPKREQYF
v_call: TRBV3-1; clone_size: -; d_call: TRBD2; j_call: TRBJ2-3; cdr3_nt: TGTGCCAGCAGCCATCACGGACTAGCGACCATTAACACAGATACGCAGTATTTT; cdr3_aa: CASSHHGLATINTDTQYF
v_call: TRBV4-3; clone_size: few; d_call: -; j_call: TRBJ2-3; cdr3_nt: TGCGCCAGCAGCCAAAGAATTTACCCCACAGATACGCAGTATTTT; cdr3_aa: CASSQRIYPTDTQYF
v_call: TRBV3-1; clone_size: -; d_call: -; j_call: TRBJ1-5; cdr3_nt: TGTGCCAGCAGCCAAGAGTTGGGCATCCAGCCCCAGCATTTT; cdr3_aa: CASSQELGIQPQHF
v_call: TRBV6-5; clone_size: few; d_call: -; j_call: TRBJ1-2; cdr3_nt: TGTGCCAGTCAGGGCAACTATGGCTACACCTTC; cdr3_aa: CASQGNYGYTF
v_call: TRBV10-3; clone_size: many; d_call: TRBD1; j_call: TRBJ2-7; cdr3_nt: TGTGCCATCAGTGAGAAGATTGGGGTCAGGGGGTCCTACGAGCAGTACTTC; cdr3_aa: CAISEKIGVRGSYEQYF
v_call: TRBV20-1; clone_size: many; d_call: -; j_call: TRBJ1-3; cdr3_nt: TGCAGTGCTAGAGATCCCCAGGGCTCTGGAAACACCATATATTTT; cdr3_aa: CSARDPQGSGNTIYF
v_call: TRBV12-3/TRBV12-4; clone_size: few; d_call: -; j_call: TRBJ2-1; cdr3_nt: TGTGCCAGCAGTTTAAACAGCCTGGAGCAGTTCTTC; cdr3_aa: CASSLNSLEQFF
v_call: TRBV6-5; clone_size: few; d_call: -; j_call: TRBJ1-2; cdr3_nt: TGTGCCAGCAGTTACGGGGGGCCGGACTATGGCTACACCTTC; cdr3_aa: CASSYGGPDYGYTF
v_call: TRBV3-1; clone_size: few; d_call: -; j_call: TRBJ2-1; cdr3_nt: TGTGCCAGCAGCCAACACCCTAACGACCCCTCCTACAATGAGCAGTTCTTC; cdr3_aa: CASSQHPNDPSYNEQFF
v_call: TRBV7-2; clone_size: many; d_call: TRBD1; j_call: TRBJ2-3; cdr3_nt: TGTGCCAGCAGCTTGACGGGACAGGGCACAGATACGCAGTATTTT; cdr3_aa: CASSLTGQGTDTQYF